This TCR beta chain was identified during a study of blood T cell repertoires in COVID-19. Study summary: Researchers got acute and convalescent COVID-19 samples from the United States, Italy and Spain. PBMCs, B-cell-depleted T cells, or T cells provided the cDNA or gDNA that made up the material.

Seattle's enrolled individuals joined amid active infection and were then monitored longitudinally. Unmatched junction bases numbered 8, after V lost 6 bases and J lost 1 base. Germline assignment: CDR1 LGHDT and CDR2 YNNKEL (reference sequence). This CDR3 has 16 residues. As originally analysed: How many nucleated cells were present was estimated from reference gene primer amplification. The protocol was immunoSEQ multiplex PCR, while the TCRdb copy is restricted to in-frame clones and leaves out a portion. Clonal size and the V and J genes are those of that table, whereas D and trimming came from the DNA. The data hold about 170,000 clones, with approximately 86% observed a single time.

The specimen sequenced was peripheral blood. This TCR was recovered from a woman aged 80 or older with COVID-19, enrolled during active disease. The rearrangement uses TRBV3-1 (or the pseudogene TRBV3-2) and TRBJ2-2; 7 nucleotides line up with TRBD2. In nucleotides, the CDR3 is TGTGCCAGCAGACCGGGACTACTATTGAACACCGGGGAGCTGTTTTTT. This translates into CASRPGLLLNTGELFF.